The 10 T cell receptor beta chains given below trace back to one sample, sequenced in a study of CD8 T cells in ankylosing spondylitis. Study-wide results and limits: Characteristic, it appeared, of ankylosing spondylitis blood was a TCR beta motif of eight highly homologous variants.

TCRdb called the 5' RACE reads again in MiXCR, with one record for every CDR3 protein. This table has a few hundred thousand distinct CDR3 sequences, 7.5% to 9% appearing once. For these TCRs, the target antigens are not known. The sequenced sample consisted of blood, either unsorted or a sorted T cell fraction (not recorded which). These receptors originate from a male donor with ankylosing spondylitis.

The chain combines TRBV20-1 with TRBJ1-1, with a possible D match to TRBD1 (5 bases). Germline V gene sequence: CDR1 DFQATT, CDR2 SNEGSKA (reference sequence). There are 16 residues in the CDR3. Trimming stripped 4 bases from V and 0 bases from J, with 18 bases between. The CDR3 region is CSATGWLGVMNTEAFF. In nucleotides, the CDR3 is TGCAGTGCTACCGGATGGCTAGGGGTTATGAACACTGAAGCTTTCTTT.

The chain has TRBV4-1 and TRBJ2-7; D not certain. CDR1 and CDR2 from the germline V gene are MGHRA and YSYEKL. Trimming left V 5 bases short and J 0 bases short, with 11 bases between. The CDR3 contains 14 residues. The CDR3: CASSSPKSSYEQYF. CDR3 DNA sequence: TGCGCCAGCAGCTCTCCCAAGAGCTCCTACGAGCAGTACTTC.

This clonotype was detected many times. The rearrangement joins TRBV7-9 to TRBJ2-1, with 12 bases matching TRBD2. The V gene's germline CDR1 is SEHNR and CDR2 FQNEAQ (reference sequence). With 5 bases clipped from V and 6 bases from J, the junction kept 5 bases outside the gene matches. The CDR3 extends over 15 amino acids. CDR3 in amino acids: CASSRGLAGSNEQFF. Written as DNA, the CDR3 is TGTGCCAGCAGCCGGGGACTAGCGGGTAGCAATGAGCAGTTCTTC.

This clonotype was picked up many times. J is TRBJ2-7 and V is TRBV5-1; D gene uncertain. The CDR3 has 15 residues. Per the germline V gene, CDR1 is SGHRS and CDR2 is YFSETQ. The V end was cut by 0 bases, the J end by 2 bases, with 12 bases between. CDR3 sequence reads: CASSLASGVAYEQYF. CDR3 DNA sequence: TGCGCCAGCAGCTTGGCGTCAGGAGTCGCCTACGAGCAGTACTTC.

This chain uses TRBV9 with TRBJ2-7; 7 bases agree with TRBD1. Germline-derived CDR1 and CDR2 are SGDLS and YYNGEE. The CDR3 has 15 amino acids. V trimming: 3 bases; J trimming: 4 bases; junction bases outside the gene matches: 10. CDR3 in amino acids: CASSAGPGQSYEQYF. CDR3 sequence (DNA): TGTGCCAGCAGCGCGGGGCCGGGACAGAGTTACGAGCAGTACTTC.

This clonotype was counted at least ten times. The chain is built from TRBV7-6 and TRBJ1-4; TRBD1 matches at 7 bases. Germline V gene data show CDR1 as SGHVS and CDR2 as FNYEAQ. The CDR3 extends over 15 amino acids. V lost 5 bases and J lost 0; bases outside the gene matches: 3. The CDR3 is CASSLGTATNEKLFF. The CDR3 DNA sequence: TGTGCCAGCAGCCTCGGGACAGCAACTAATGAAAAACTGTTTTTT. Variable domain in full (rest from reference TRBV7-6 and TRBJ1-4): GAGVSQSPRYKVTKRGQDVALRCDPISGHVSLYWYRQALGQGPEFLTYFNYEAQQDKSGLPNDRFSAERPEGSISTLTIQRTEQRDSAMYRCASSLGTATNEKLFFGSGTQLSVL.

This clonotype occurred a few times. The chain links TRBV5-6 to TRBJ2-7; 8 bases line up with TRBD1. The CDR3 length is 13 residues. Germline lookup yields CDR1 SGHDT and CDR2 YYEEEE. The junction had 7 bases not matched to a gene; V was cut back by 4 bases and J by 7 bases. This CDR3 is CASSRQGAREQYF. The CDR3 nucleotides read TGTGCCAGCAGCCGTCAGGGGGCCAGGGAGCAGTACTTC.

This clonotype came up many times. The rearrangement links TRBV5-1 to TRBJ2-1; 11 bases agree with TRBD1. Germline V gene sequence: CDR1 SGHRS, CDR2 YFSETQ. V lost 2 bases to trimming and J lost 7 bases; unmatched junction nucleotides: 11. The CDR3 is 17 residues long. The CDR3 DNA reads as TGCGCCAGCAGCTTTTATATCTCGGGACAGGGGGTTAATGAGCAGTTCTTC. This translates into CASSFYISGQGVNEQFF.

The sample holds many counts of this clonotype. The chain has TRBV12-3 or TRBV12-4 and TRBJ1-4, with D hard to call. The CDR3 has 13 residues. V lost 5 bases and J 4 bases, leaving 8 bases between the germline ends. As DNA, the CDR3 is TGTGCCAGCAGTCGAGACCTTAATGAAAAACTGTTTTTT. This gives the protein CASSRDLNEKLFF.

This clonotype was seen ten or more times. The rearrangement links TRBV5-1 to TRBJ2-2; D may correspond to TRBD1 or TRBD2 (5 bases each). Per the germline V gene, CDR1 is SGHRS and CDR2 is YFSETQ. Trimming stripped 0 bases from V and 3 bases from J, with 12 bases between. This CDR3 comprises 16 residues. In nucleotides, the CDR3 is TGCGCCAGCAGCTTGGAGGGACGAGAGGACACCGGGGAGCTGTTTTTT. Translating gives CASSLEGREDTGELFF. Drawing the rest from reference TRBV5-1 and TRBJ2-2, the complete variable domain is KAGVTQTPRYLIKTRGQQVTLSCSPISGHRSVSWYQQTPGQGLQFLFEYFSETQRNKGNFPGRFSGRQFSNSRSEMNVSTLELGDSALYLCASSLEGREDTGELFFGEGSRLTVL.